This T cell receptor (beta chain) was identified in a study of cytomegalovirus exposure and HLA in healthy donors. Study-level points and caveats: Sequencing had likely introduced a cluster of highly shared sequence variants as an artifact.

Per germline, CDR1 SGHTA and CDR2 FQGNSA. Trimming removed 5 bases from V and 1 base from J; junction bases left unmatched: 8. The CDR3 has 16 residues. This clone appeared a single time. The antigen is undetermined. It was with 60 Vbeta and 13 Jbeta primers that the PCR ran. Using immunoSEQ multiplex PCR, the repertoire was profiled, and TCRdb retains in-frame clones only, with some absent. The sample has approximately 160,000 clones, over 75% seen once. V usage is TRBV7-2 and J usage is TRBJ2-3, with 8 bases aligning to TRBD2. The sequence was obtained from a human donor in good health. The sequencing sample was made of PBMCs. CDR3 sequence (DNA): TGTGCCAGCAGCCCAGCGGGGGACGGGGGCACAGATACGCAGTATTTT. Protein: CASSPAGDGGTDTQYF.